The 10 T cell receptor beta chains below were found in one sample sequenced in a study of shared clonotypes between healthy human individuals. Profiling relied on immunoSEQ multiplex PCR, and the TCRdb table lists in-frame clones only, not all of them. Of 560,000 or so clones listed, roughly 96% are singletons. Naive CD8 cells comprised CD45RO-negative, CCR7-positively selected cells, excluding terminally differentiated effector memory CD45RA+ cells. The specimen sequenced was naive CD8+ T cells sorted from blood. These receptors were collected from a woman aged 25-40 years in good health.

The chain uses TRBV29-1 and TRBJ2-1; TRBD1 agrees at 9 bases. V shed 4 bases and J 3 bases; nucleotides not matched to a gene: 4. From germline, CDR1 is SQVTM and CDR2 ANQGSEA. CDR3 length: 14 amino acids. The CDR3 DNA follows: TGCAGCGTTGTCGACAGGGGGGACTACAATGAGCAGTTCTTC. As protein: CSVVDRGDYNEQFF.

The chain joins TRBV27 to TRBJ2-7; D call uncertain. V lost 5 bases and J lost 2, with 7 bases in between. This CDR3 region has 12 residues. CDR1 and CDR2 (germline): MNHEY, SMNVEV (reference sequence). The DNA for the CDR3 is TGTGCCAGCAGTCCGCGCCCCTACGAGCAGTACTTC. As protein: CASSPRPYEQYF.

The rearrangement uses TRBV19 and TRBJ2-1; tentatively, D is TRBD2 (6 bases). The CDR3 contains 17 residues. CDR1 LNHDA and CDR2 SQIVND come from the germline V gene (reference sequence). With 1 base removed from V and 5 bases from J, the gap between germline ends came to 18 bases. CDR3 nucleotide sequence: TGTGCCAGTAGTATAGGTCCCCTAGCGTATTCCGACAATGAGCAGTTCTTC. This encodes CASSIGPLAYSDNEQFF.

CDR3 coding DNA: TGTGCCAGCAGTGAAGCGCTTCAAGGGACTAGCGGGATCTACGAGCAGTACTTC. Its protein is CASSEALQGTSGIYEQYF. The chain joins TRBV2 to TRBJ2-7, with 13 bases aligning to TRBD2. V lost 0 bases to trimming and J lost 3 bases; unmatched junction nucleotides: 8. Per germline, CDR1 SNHLY and CDR2 FYNNEI. The CDR3 has 18 residues.

The chain has TRBV28 and TRBJ2-7; 7 bases line up with TRBD2. With V trimmed by 5 bases and J by 4 bases, 5 bases remained unmatched. The CDR3 covers 13 residues. From germline, CDR1 is MDHEN and CDR2 SYDVKM. Here the CDR3 DNA reads TGTGCCAGCAGTCGACAACTAGCGTACGAGCAGTACTTC. Protein product: CASSRQLAYEQYF.

The V call is TRBV11-2, the J call TRBJ2-5; 8 bases line up with TRBD1. The CDR3 contains 16 residues. The ends lost 5 bases at V and 3 bases at J; junction bases unmatched: 11. The germline CDR1 and CDR2 sequences are SGHAT and FQNNGV. The CDR3 sequence: CASSRTTGAFEETQYF. The CDR3 coding sequence is TGTGCCAGCAGCCGAACGACAGGGGCATTCGAAGAGACCCAGTACTTC.

The rearrangement uses TRBV10-3 and TRBJ2-7; possible D gene TRBD1, 5 bases. The CDR3 totals 15 residues. The germline V gene has CDR1 ENHRY and CDR2 SYGVKD. Trimming removed 0 bases from V and 4 bases from J, with 13 bases in between. The CDR3 nucleotides read TGTGCCATCAGTGAGTCGGGGCAGGCGCTTTACGAGCAGTACTTC. It is translated as CAISESGQALYEQYF.

This clone showed up just once. V usage is TRBV6-6 and J usage is TRBJ1-1; D remains ambiguous. Trimming took 2 bases from V and 7 from J, leaving 14 bases between them. CDR3 length: 14 residues. Per the germline V gene, CDR1 is MNHNY and CDR2 is SVGAGI (reference sequence). The CDR3 protein is CASSYADGNSEAFF. The DNA of the CDR3 is TGTGCCAGCAGTTACGCGGACGGGAATAGTGAAGCTTTCTTT.

The chain has TRBV27 and TRBJ2-4; the match to TRBD2 covers 10 bases. Per the germline V gene, CDR1 is MNHEY and CDR2 is SMNVEV (reference sequence). The CDR3 runs to 17 residues. V dropped 7 bases and J dropped 0; count of bases not matched to a gene: 9. In DNA, the CDR3 is TGTGCCAGCATGTCTTGGACTAGCGGCCTAGCCAAAAACATTCAGTACTTC. It specifies CASMSWTSGLAKNIQYF.

V is TRBV6-5 and J is TRBJ2-7; 10 nucleotides match TRBD1. CDR1 is MNHEY and CDR2 is SVGAGI in the germline V gene. The CDR3 length is 16 residues. V gave up 0 bases and J gave up 5 bases; unmatched junction bases: 7. CDR3 loop: CASSYSIPGQGDEQYF. CDR3 nucleotides: TGTGCCAGCAGTTACTCGATCCCCGGACAGGGGGACGAGCAGTACTTC.